One and the same sample provided the 12 T cell receptor beta chains below, sequenced in a study of PD-1 blockade in classical Hodgkin lymphoma. Each and every patient relapsed after autologous stem cell transplantation, and patients got differing brentuximab vedotin exposure. Clones were read by immunoSEQ multiplex PCR, and TCRdb kept only the in-frame ones, dropping some. The sample lists roughly 150,000 clones, about four fifths occurring once. This specimen consisted of peripheral blood mononuclear cells (PBMCs), obtained before the second cycle of nivolumab. These receptors all stem from a human donor with classical Hodgkin lymphoma.

V is TRBV25-1 and J is TRBJ2-3; possibly TRBD1 or TRBD2 for D (6 bases each). There are 15 residues in the CDR3. Trimming cost V 3 bases and J 1 base, with 11 bases left between them. The germline gives CDR1 MGHDK, CDR2 SYGVNS. In nucleotides, the CDR3 is TGTGCCAGCAGTGATCCGAGGGGGGGCACAGATACGCAGTATTTT. Encoded protein: CASSDPRGGTDTQYF.

J is TRBJ1-6 and V is TRBV6-5; perhaps TRBD1 as D (6 bases). V was trimmed by 2 bases and J by 8 bases, leaving 16 bases between them. Germline assignment: CDR1 MNHEY and CDR2 SVGAGI. CDR3 length: 16 residues. CDR3 in DNA: TGTGCCAGCAGTTACACCCCCGAGGGACAAGATTCACCCCTCCACTTT. Translated, it gives CASSYTPEGQDSPLHF.

The chain uses TRBV28 and TRBJ2-5; D call uncertain. V was pared by 1 base and J by 8 bases, with 14 bases between. The CDR3 is 14 amino acids. Germline values: CDR1 MDHEN, CDR2 SYDVKM. The CDR3 protein is CASSLSPTMSTQYF. DNA for the CDR3: TGTGCCAGCAGTTTATCTCCGACGATGAGTACCCAGTACTTC.

This clone was detected a few times. The rearrangement uses TRBV5-4 and TRBJ2-1; weak D call: TRBD2 (5 bases). Germline CDR1 reads SGHNT; CDR2 reads YYREEE (reference sequence). This CDR3 contains 12 residues. Trimming left V 2 bases short and J 9 bases short, with 9 bases between. The CDR3 loop is CASSLSGGEQFF. The CDR3 nucleotides are TGTGCCAGCAGCTTAAGCGGTGGTGAGCAGTTCTTC.

A remark on this clone: At the DNA level, this CDR3 is encoded by other sequences in the same sample as well. The CDR3 DNA sequence: TGTGCCAGCAGCCCTCGGGGTTTGGGGGGCACTGAAGCTTTCTTT. It is translated as CASSPRGLGGTEAFF. This chain links TRBV7-8 with TRBJ1-1; D might be TRBD1 (5 bases). The germline V gene has CDR1 SGHVS and CDR2 FQNEAQ. CDR3 length: 15 residues. V lost 5 bases and J lost 4, with 17 bases in between.

This clone was found a few times. The chain links TRBV5-6 to TRBJ1-4; D ambiguous. Germline CDR1 and CDR2: SGHDT and YYEEEE. The CDR3 spans 13 residues. Trimming removed 4 bases at V and 8 bases at J, with 12 bases between. For the CDR3, the DNA is TGTGCCAGCAGCCCCGGACCCGCCGAAAAACTGTTTTTT. Protein sequence: CASSPGPAEKLFF.

The chain joins TRBV5-1 to TRBJ2-3; 12 nucleotides agree with TRBD2. The CDR3 covers 15 residues. The J segment lost 1 base and the V segment lost 6 bases, leaving 3 bases of the junction unmatched. The germline CDR1 and CDR2 sequences are SGHRS and YFSETQ. The CDR3 is CASTRLAGGTDTQYF. Written as DNA, the CDR3 is TGCGCCAGCACCAGACTAGCGGGGGGCACAGATACGCAGTATTTT.

In this sample, this clone turned up a few times. The J gene is TRBJ2-5, the V gene TRBV19, with D maybe TRBD1 (6 bases). The germline V and J ends were trimmed by 7 bases and 2 bases, with 11 bases remaining between them. CDR1 and CDR2 (germline): LNHDA, SQIVND (reference sequence). There are 13 residues in the CDR3. This CDR3 reads CASNRDTQETQYF. The CDR3 DNA sequence: TGTGCCAGTAACCGGGACACTCAAGAGACCCAGTACTTC.

This clone was found a few times. The V call is TRBV7-2, the J call TRBJ1-1; D is uncertain. Trimming took off 3 bases at V and 1 base at J, with 6 bases between the two ends. Looked up from germline, CDR1 is SGHTA and CDR2 is FQGNSA. CDR3 size: 13 residues. The CDR3 region is CASSFVGNTEAFF. The CDR3 bases are TGTGCCAGCAGCTTTGTAGGGAACACTGAAGCTTTCTTT. The entire variable domain, with the rest obtained from reference TRBV7-2 and TRBJ1-1, is as follows: GAGVSQSPSNKVTEKGKDVELRCDPISGHTALYWYRQSLGQGLEFLIYFQGNSAPDKSGLPSDRFSAERTGGSVSTLTIQRTQQEDSAVYLCASSFVGNTEAFFGQGTRLTVV.

This chain links TRBV5-1 with TRBJ1-5; maybe TRBD1 (5 bases). Between the trimmed V and J ends, which lost 2 bases and 7 bases, there was a span of 10 bases. This CDR3 is built from 13 residues. Germline assignment: CDR1 SGHRS and CDR2 YFSETQ. In nucleotides, the CDR3 is TGCGCCAGCAGCTTCGGACAAGACCAGCCCCAGCATTTT. This sequence encodes CASSFGQDQPQHF.

This clone has only one observation. This sequence joins TRBV28 and TRBJ2-5, with a possible D match to TRBD2 (5 bases). Trimming took off 4 bases at V and 1 base at J, with 10 bases between the two ends. CDR1 MDHEN and CDR2 SYDVKM come from the germline V gene. The CDR3 has 14 amino acids. The CDR3 protein is CASSSAGPQETQYF. Here the CDR3 DNA reads TGTGCCAGCAGTTCGGCGGGCCCCCAAGAGACCCAGTACTTC.

This chain uses TRBV4-1 with TRBJ1-1; the D is unclear. Trimming shortened V by 1 base and J by 4 bases, and 10 bases separated the two germline ends. This CDR3 has 14 residues. CDR1 is MGHRA and CDR2 is YSYEKL in the germline V gene. For the CDR3, the DNA is TGCGCCAGCAGCCAAGGGGTGCGGGGCACTGAAGCTTTCTTT. Amino acids: CASSQGVRGTEAFF.